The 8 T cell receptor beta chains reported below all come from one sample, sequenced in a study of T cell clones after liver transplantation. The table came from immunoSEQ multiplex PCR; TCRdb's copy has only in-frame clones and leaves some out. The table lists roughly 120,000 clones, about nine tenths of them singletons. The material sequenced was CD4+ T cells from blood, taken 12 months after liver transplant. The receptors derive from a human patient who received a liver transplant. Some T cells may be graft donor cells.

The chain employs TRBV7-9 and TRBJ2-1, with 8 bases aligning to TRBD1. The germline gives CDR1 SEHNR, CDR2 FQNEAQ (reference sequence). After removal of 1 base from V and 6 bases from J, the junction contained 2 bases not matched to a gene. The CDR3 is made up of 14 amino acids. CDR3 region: CASSLGTGTNEQFF. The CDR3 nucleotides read TGTGCCAGCAGCTTAGGGACAGGGACCAATGAGCAGTTCTTC.

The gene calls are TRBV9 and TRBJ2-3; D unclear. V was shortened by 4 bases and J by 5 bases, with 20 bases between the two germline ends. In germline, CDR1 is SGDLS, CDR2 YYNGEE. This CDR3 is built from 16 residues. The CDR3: CASSPRVGSGKDTQYF. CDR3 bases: TGTGCCAGCAGCCCTCGTGTGGGTTCGGGTAAAGATACGCAGTATTTT.

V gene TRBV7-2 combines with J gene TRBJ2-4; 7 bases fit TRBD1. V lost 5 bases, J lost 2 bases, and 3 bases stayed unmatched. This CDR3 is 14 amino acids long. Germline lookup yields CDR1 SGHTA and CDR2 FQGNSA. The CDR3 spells CASSGTDTKNIQYF. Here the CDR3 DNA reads TGTGCCAGCAGCGGGACAGACACCAAAAACATTCAGTACTTC.

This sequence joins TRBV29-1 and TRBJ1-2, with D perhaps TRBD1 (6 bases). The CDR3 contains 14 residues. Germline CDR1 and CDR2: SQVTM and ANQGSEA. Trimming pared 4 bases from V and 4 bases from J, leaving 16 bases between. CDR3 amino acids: CSVATAGALYGYTF. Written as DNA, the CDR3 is TGCAGCGTTGCGACAGCAGGGGCCCTCTATGGCTACACCTTC.

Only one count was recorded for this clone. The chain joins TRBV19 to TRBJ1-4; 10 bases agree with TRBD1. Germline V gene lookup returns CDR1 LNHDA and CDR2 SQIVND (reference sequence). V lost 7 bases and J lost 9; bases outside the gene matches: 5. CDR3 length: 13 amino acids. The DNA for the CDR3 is TGTGCCAGTAACGGGACAGGGGTACAAAAACTGTTTTTT. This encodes CASNGTGVQKLFF.

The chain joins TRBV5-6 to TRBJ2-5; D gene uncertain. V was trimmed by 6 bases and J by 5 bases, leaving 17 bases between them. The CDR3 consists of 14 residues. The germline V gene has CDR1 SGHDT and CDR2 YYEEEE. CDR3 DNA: TGTGCCAGCACCTCCGTGTCTTCCAGGGAGACCCAGTACTTC. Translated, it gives CASTSVSSRETQYF.

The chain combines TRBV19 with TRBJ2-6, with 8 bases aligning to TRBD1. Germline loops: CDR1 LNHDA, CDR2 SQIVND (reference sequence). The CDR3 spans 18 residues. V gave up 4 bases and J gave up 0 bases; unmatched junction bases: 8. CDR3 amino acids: CASSTRTGRTSGANVLTF. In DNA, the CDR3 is TGTGCCAGTAGTACCCGGACAGGGAGGACCTCTGGGGCCAACGTCCTGACTTTC.

CDR3 nucleotide sequence: TGTGCCAGCAGCTCCTCAGTGAGGATCTACAATGAGCAGTTCTTC. The encoded protein is CASSSSVRIYNEQFF. The rearrangement links TRBV7-6 to TRBJ2-1; D is unclear. The CDR3 contains 15 residues. Germline V gene data show CDR1 as SGHVS and CDR2 as FNYEAQ. Trimming removed 4 bases from V and 3 bases from J, with 13 bases in between.